The rows below give T cell receptor beta chains drawn from one sample of a study of T-cell memory formation after mild COVID-19. MiXCR, run by TCRdb on the 5' RACE reads, gives a single entry per CDR3 protein. Counted here are about 90,000 distinct CDR3 sequences, about 13% occurring once; the ten biggest clones make up around 27%. The sample comprised PBMCs or a T cell subset sorted from them (not recorded which). These TCRs come from an adult woman who had mild COVID-19 (a few samples of this study predate the infection). Cell type and time point are not known. Both conserved end residues are part of each CDR3. The D gene is left open where the match is weak. Not all rows give a size; the values are once, few, many and, for expanded clones, a class.

TRBV9	-	TRBJ2-7	-	CASSAYQGYEQYF	TGTGCCAGCAGTGCGTATCAGGGCTACGAGCAGTACTTC
TRBV9	TRBD1	TRBJ1-2	-	CASGRGDRALSSGYTF	TGTGCCAGCGGCCGGGGGGACAGGGCCCTATCTAGCGGCTACACCTTC
TRBV4-1	TRBD1	TRBJ1-2	few	CASSQGTGADYGYTF	TGCGCCAGCAGCCAAGGGACAGGTGCGGACTATGGCTACACCTTC
TRBV5-6	-	TRBJ2-7	few	CASSSNGRQEYEQYF	TGTGCCAGCAGCTCAAACGGGAGACAGGAATACGAGCAGTACTTC
TRBV20-1	TRBD1	TRBJ2-7	-	CSDRQGYEQYF	TGCAGTGATCGACAGGGATACGAGCAGTACTTC
TRBV3-1	-	TRBJ2-5	-	CASNEWRMDQETQYF	TGTGCCAGCAACGAGTGGAGGATGGACCAAGAGACCCAGTACTTC
TRBV29-1	-	TRBJ2-1	-	CSVEYPDYNEQFF	TGCAGCGTTGAGTATCCGGACTACAATGAGCAGTTCTTC
TRBV6-6	-	TRBJ1-2	-	CASIHAANYGYTF	TGTGCCAGCATACACGCGGCTAACTATGGCTACACCTTC
TRBV29-1	-	TRBJ2-7	few	CSVEGSVYEQYF	TGCAGCGTTGAAGGATCCGTCTACGAGCAGTACTTC
TRBV6-2/TRBV6-3	-	TRBJ1-5	many	CASSYSTENQPQHF	TGTGCCAGCAGTTACTCGACAGAAAATCAGCCCCAGCATTTT
TRBV7-9	-	TRBJ1-1	once	CASVNGAEAFF	TGTGCCAGCGTCAACGGGGCTGAAGCTTTCTTT
TRBV7-9	TRBD2	TRBJ2-1	few	CASSSHLAGVAEQFF	TGTGCCAGCAGCTCACACCTAGCGGGAGTGGCTGAGCAGTTCTTC
TRBV7-6	TRBD1	TRBJ1-3	-	CASSFGQADTIYF	TGTGCCAGCAGCTTTGGACAGGCGGACACCATATATTTT
TRBV7-9	-	TRBJ2-5	-	CASSWDVAGETQYF	TGTGCCAGCAGCTGGGACGTGGCGGGGGAGACCCAGTACTTC
TRBV12-3/TRBV12-4	-	TRBJ2-5	few	CASSYPGDFRETQYF	TGTGCCAGCAGTTACCCCGGGGACTTTAGAGAGACCCAGTACTTC
TRBV29-1	-	TRBJ2-2	-	CSVDGQGSGELFF	TGCAGCGTTGACGGTCAGGGGTCCGGGGAGCTGTTTTTT
TRBV12-3/TRBV12-4	TRBD1	TRBJ2-7	-	CASSSQYSGQAPYEQYF	TGTGCCAGCAGTTCACAATACTCGGGACAGGCTCCCTACGAGCAGTACTTC
TRBV7-9	-	TRBJ2-7	few	CASSPISGNEQYF	TGTGCCAGCAGCCCGATCTCCGGGAACGAGCAGTACTTC
TRBV28	TRBD1	TRBJ2-5	few	CASSALQGDQETQYF	TGTGCCAGCAGTGCTCTCCAGGGGGATCAAGAGACCCAGTACTTC
TRBV7-6	TRBD2	TRBJ2-7	-	CASSLGTSERGVQGPYEQYF	TGTGCCAGCAGCTTAGGCACTAGCGAGAGAGGAGTTCAGGGCCCCTACGAGCAGTACTTC
TRBV7-6	TRBD2	TRBJ2-3	-	CASSPRTSDTQYF	TGTGCCAGCAGCCCCCGGACTAGTGATACGCAGTATTTT
TRBV5-1	-	TRBJ1-4	-	CASCPEDRGSEKLFF	TGCGCCAGCTGCCCCGAAGACAGAGGGTCTGAAAAACTGTTTTTT